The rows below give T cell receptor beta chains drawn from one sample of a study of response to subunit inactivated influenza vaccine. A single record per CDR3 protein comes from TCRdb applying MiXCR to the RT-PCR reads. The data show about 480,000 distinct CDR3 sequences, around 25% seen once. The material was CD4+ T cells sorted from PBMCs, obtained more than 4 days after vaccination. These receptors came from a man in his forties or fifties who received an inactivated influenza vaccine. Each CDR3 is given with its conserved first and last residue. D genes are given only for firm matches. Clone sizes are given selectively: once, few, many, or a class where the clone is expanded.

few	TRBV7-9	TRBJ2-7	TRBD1	TGTGCCAGCAGCATCGGACAGGGCTACGAGCAGTACTTC	CASSIGQGYEQYF
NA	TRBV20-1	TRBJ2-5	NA	TGCAGTGCTACAGGGACATACCAAGAGACCCAGTACTTC	CSATGTYQETQYF
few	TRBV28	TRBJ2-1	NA	TGTGCCAGCAGTGCCCGGGCTAACTCATACAATGAGCAGTTCTTC	CASSARANSYNEQFF
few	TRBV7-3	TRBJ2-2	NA	TGTGCCAGCAGCTCAAGTGGCAATTTCAGGGAGCTGTTTTTT	CASSSSGNFRELFF
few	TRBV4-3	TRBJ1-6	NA	TGCGCCAGCAGCCAAGACGGAAGTTCACCCCTCCACTTT	CASSQDGSSPLHF
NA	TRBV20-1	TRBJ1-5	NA	TGCAGTGCTAGACGGGGGTCGGGGGCCGGCAATCAGCCCCAGCATTTT	CSARRGSGAGNQPQHF
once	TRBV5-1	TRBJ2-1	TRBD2	TGCGCCAGCAGCTTGGCCGCTAGCGGGGATAATGAGCAGTTCTTC	CASSLAASGDNEQFF
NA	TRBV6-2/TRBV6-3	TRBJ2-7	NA	TGTGCCAGCAGGGACTACTACGAGCAGTACTTC	CASRDYYEQYF
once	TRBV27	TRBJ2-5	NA	TGTGCCAGCAGAACGCGGGTCACCTCGCAGGGGACCCAGTACTTC	CASRTRVTSQGTQYF
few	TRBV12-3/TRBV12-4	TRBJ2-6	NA	TGTGCCAGCAGTTTCGGTTTGGCTGGGGCCAACGTCCTGACTTTC	CASSFGLAGANVLTF
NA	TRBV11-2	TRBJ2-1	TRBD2	TGTGCCAGCAGCTTAGAGGCGAGAGGACTAGCGGGAGGTGTCGATGAGCAGTTCTTC	CASSLEARGLAGGVDEQFF
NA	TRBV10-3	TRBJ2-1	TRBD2	TGTGCCATCAGAGGACTTAGCGGGGGGGCCTACAATGAGCAGTTCTTC	CAIRGLSGGAYNEQFF
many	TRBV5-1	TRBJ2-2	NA	TGCGCCAGCAGCCCGGAGAACACCGGGGAGCTGTTTTTT	CASSPENTGELFF
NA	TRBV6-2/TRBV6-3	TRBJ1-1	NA	TGTGCCAGCAGTAAAATCTATAACACTGAAGCTTTCTTT	CASSKIYNTEAFF
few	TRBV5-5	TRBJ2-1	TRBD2	TGTGCCAGCAGCGTAGCGGGTAGAAACAATGAGCAGTTCTTC	CASSVAGRNNEQFF
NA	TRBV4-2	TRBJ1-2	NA	TGTGCCAGCAGCCAAGTGGCCGGCGGGGGGACCTATGGCTACACCTTC	CASSQVAGGGTYGYTF
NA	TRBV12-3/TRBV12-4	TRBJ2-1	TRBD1	TGTGCCAGCGTCCACGGGACAGGGGCACCCCGGGGGGACAATGAGCAGTTCTTC	CASVHGTGAPRGDNEQFF
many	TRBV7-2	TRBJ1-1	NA	TGTGCCAGCAGCCCAACTGGTACTGAAGCTTTCTTT	CASSPTGTEAFF
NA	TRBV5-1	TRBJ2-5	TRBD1	TGCGCCAGCAGCATAGCCGGGACAGAAGAGACCCAGTACTTC	CASSIAGTEETQYF
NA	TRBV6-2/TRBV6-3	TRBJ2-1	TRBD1	TGTGCCAGCAGATCCGGGACAGGGGGATACAATGAGCAGTTCTTC	CASRSGTGGYNEQFF
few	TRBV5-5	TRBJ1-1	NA	TGTGCCAGCAGCTTGGCCGCCCTGCGTGAAGCTTTCTTT	CASSLAALREAFF
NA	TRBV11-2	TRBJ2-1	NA	TGTGCCAGCAGCCTCAACCCGCCGGGACCCCAAAATGAGCAGTTCTTC	CASSLNPPGPQNEQFF
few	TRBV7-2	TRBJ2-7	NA	TGTGCCAGCAGCTTAAGCGGGACAAGGGGCTACGAGCAGTACTTC	CASSLSGTRGYEQYF
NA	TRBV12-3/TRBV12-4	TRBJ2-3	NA	TGTGCCAGCAGTACAGGAACGACTAGCACAGATACGCAGTATTTT	CASSTGTTSTDTQYF
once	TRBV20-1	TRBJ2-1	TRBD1	TGCAGTGCTAGGGGACAGGGACTGTACAATGAGCAGTTCTTC	CSARGQGLYNEQFF
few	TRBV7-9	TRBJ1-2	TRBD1	TGTGCCGCACAGGGGGCTAACTATGGCTACACCTTC	CAAQGANYGYTF
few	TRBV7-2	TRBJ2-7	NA	TGTGCCAGCAGCCCCGCAACAACTAGTGACGAGCAGTACTTC	CASSPATTSDEQYF
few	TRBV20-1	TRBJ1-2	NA	TGCAGTGCTCCCGCGGGGTACTATGGCTACACCTTC	CSAPAGYYGYTF
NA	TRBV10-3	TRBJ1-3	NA	TGTGCCATCAGTGAGTCGACTCCAGGGATTGGAAACACCATATATTTT	CAISESTPGIGNTIYF
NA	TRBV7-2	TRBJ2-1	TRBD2	TGTGCCTGCAGTTTTGGAGGGGCAGGGACTACCTACAATGAGCAGTTCTTC	CACSFGGAGTTYNEQFF
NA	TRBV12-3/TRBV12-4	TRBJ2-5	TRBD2	TGTGCCAGCAGTCATGGACTAGCGGGAGTTGGTGAGACCCAGTACTTC	CASSHGLAGVGETQYF
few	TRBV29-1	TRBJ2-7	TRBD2	TGCAGCGTTGACGGGACTATGACGAACGAGCAGTACTTC	CSVDGTMTNEQYF
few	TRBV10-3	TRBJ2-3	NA	TGTGCCATCAGCCCTGGGGGAACAGATACGCAGTATTTT	CAISPGGTDTQYF
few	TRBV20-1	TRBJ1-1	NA	TGCAGTGCTAGCTTGGGGAGTGAAGCTTTCTTT	CSASLGSEAFF
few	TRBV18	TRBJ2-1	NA	TGTGCCAGCTCACCACAAGGCGGTCTGGATCAGTTCTTC	CASSPQGGLDQFF
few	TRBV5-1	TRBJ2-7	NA	TGCGCCAGCAGCCCGGAGGTCGGGATTAGCTACGAGCAGTACTTC	CASSPEVGISYEQYF
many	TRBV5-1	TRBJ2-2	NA	TGCGCCAGCAGCTTGGCTACAGCGAACACCGGGGAGCTGTTTTTT	CASSLATANTGELFF
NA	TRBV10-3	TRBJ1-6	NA	TGTGCCATCAGTGAGTCATACGGCTATAGAGATTCACCCCTCCACTTT	CAISESYGYRDSPLHF
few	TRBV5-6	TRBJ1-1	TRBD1	TGTGCCAGCAGCTTGGCAGGGGGCCTCGCTTTCTTT	CASSLAGGLAFF
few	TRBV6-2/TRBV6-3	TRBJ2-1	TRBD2	TGTGCCAGCAGTTACAACGGTCCGGGAGGCACTGGAAACAATGAGCAGTTCTTC	CASSYNGPGGTGNNEQFF
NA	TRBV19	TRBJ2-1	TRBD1	TGTGCCAGTAGTACAGGACAGGGAGGACGGCAGTTCTTC	CASSTGQGGRQFF
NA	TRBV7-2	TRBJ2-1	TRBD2	TGTGCCAGCAGCCTTACTAGCGGGAGTTTTTCAAATGAGCAGTTCTTC	CASSLTSGSFSNEQFF
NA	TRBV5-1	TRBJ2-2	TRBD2	TGCGCCAGCAGCGTCAGCGGGAGTAGTAGAACCGGGGAGCTGTTTTTT	CASSVSGSSRTGELFF
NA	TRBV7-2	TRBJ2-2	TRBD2	TGTGCCAGCAGCCCCTGGGGCGGGGGCACCGGGGAGCTGTTTTTT	CASSPWGGGTGELFF
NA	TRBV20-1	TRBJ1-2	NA	TGCAGTGCTAGGGGTCTATCTAGGGATTATGGCTACACCTTC	CSARGLSRDYGYTF
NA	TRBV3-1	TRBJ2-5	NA	TGTGCCAGCAGCCAAGCGTTGGCCCAGTACTTC	CASSQALAQYF
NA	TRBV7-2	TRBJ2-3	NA	TGTGCCAGCTCCTCCTCATCTGGAGATACGCAGTATTTT	CASSSSSGDTQYF
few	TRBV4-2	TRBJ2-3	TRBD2	TGTGCCAGCAGCCCCGGGACTAGCTTAGATACGCAGTATTTT	CASSPGTSLDTQYF
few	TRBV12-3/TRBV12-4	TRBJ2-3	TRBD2	TGTGCCAGCAGTCCTGCTAGCGGGAGCTGGGATACGCAGTATTTT	CASSPASGSWDTQYF
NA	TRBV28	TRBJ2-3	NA	TGTGCCAGCAGTTTAGGGGGACTCGCGAACACAGATACGCAGTATTTT	CASSLGGLANTDTQYF
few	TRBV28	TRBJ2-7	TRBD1	TGTGCCAGCAAACCTAAGATCTTCAGGGGGAAACACGAGCAGTACTTC	CASKPKIFRGKHEQYF
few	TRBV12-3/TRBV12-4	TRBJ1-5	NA	TGTGCCAGCAGTCGGACAGAAAATCAGCCCCAGCATTTT	CASSRTENQPQHF
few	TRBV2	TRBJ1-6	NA	TGTGCCAGCACGCAGAATTCACCCCTCCACTTT	CASTQNSPLHF
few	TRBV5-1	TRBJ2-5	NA	TGCGCCAGCAGCGGGGGGCAGGGAAGGGAACAAGAGACCCAGTACTTC	CASSGGQGREQETQYF
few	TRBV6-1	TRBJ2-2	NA	TGTGCCAGCACTCCCCGGGCGAACACCGGGGAGCTGTTTTTT	CASTPRANTGELFF